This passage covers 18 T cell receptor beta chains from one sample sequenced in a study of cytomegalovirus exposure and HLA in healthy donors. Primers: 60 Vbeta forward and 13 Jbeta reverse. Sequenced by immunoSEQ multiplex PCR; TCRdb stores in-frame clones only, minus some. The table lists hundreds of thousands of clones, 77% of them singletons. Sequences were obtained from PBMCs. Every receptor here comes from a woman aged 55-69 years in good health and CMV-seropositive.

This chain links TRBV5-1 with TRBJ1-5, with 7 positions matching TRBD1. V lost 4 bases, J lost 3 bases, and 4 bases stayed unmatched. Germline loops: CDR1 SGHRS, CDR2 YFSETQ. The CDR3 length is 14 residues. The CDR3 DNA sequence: TGCGCCAGCAGCCCCGGGACAGTCAATCAGCCCCAGCATTTT. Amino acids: CASSPGTVNQPQHF.

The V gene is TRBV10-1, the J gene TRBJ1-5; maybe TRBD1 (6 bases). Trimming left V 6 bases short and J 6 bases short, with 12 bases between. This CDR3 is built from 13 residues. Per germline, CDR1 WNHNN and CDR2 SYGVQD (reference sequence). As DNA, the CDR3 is TGCGCCAGCAGACAGGGTACCGGTCAGCCCCAGCATTTT. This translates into CASRQGTGQPQHF.

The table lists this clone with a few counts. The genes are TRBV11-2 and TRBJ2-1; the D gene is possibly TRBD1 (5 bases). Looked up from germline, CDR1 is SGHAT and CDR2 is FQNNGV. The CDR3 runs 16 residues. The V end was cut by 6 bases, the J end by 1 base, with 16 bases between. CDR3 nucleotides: TGTGCCAGCAGTAGGGGTAGGGCGCAATCCTACAATGAGCAGTTCTTC. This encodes CASSRGRAQSYNEQFF.

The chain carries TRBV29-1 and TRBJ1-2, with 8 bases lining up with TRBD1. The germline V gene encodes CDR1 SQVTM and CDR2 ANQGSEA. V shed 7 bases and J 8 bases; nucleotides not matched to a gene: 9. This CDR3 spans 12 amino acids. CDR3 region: CSADRATKGYTF. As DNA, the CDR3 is TGCAGCGCGGACAGGGCGACTAAAGGCTACACCTTC.

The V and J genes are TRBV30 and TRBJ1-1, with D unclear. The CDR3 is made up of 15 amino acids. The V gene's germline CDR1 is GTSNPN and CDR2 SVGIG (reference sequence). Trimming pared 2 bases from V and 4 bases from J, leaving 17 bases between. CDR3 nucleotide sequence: TGTGCCTGGAGTAGATCGACTGGAGTTATCACTGAAGCTTTCTTT. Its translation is CAWSRSTGVITEAFF. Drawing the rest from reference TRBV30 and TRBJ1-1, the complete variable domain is SQTIHQWPATLVQPVGSPLSLECTVEGTSNPNLYWYRQAAGRGLQLLFYSVGIGQISSEVPQNLSASRPQDRQFILSSKKLLLSDSGFYLCAWSRSTGVITEAFFGQGTRLTVV.

Here the CDR3 reads CASSIQGPNSPLHF. DNA of the CDR3: TGTGCCAGCAGCATACAGGGACCCAATTCACCCCTCCACTTT. This rearrangement joins TRBV7-9 to TRBJ1-6, with a possible D match to TRBD1 (6 bases). From germline, CDR1 is SEHNR and CDR2 FQNEAQ (reference sequence). Trimming took off 5 bases at V and 7 bases at J, with 12 bases between the two ends. There are 14 residues in the CDR3.

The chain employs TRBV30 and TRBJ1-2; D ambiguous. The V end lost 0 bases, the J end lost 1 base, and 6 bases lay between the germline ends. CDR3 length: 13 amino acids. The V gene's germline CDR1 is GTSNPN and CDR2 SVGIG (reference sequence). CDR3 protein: CAWSVPSNYGYTF. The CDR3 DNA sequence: TGTGCCTGGAGTGTACCCAGTAACTATGGCTACACCTTC.

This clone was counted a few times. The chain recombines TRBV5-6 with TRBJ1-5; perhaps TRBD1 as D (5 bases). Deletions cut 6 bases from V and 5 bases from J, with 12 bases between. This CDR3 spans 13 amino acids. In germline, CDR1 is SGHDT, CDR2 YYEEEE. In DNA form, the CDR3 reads TGTGCCAGCACCATGGGGCCGGATCAGCCCCAGCATTTT. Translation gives CASTMGPDQPQHF. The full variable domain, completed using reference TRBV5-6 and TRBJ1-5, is DAGVTQSPTHLIKTRGQQVTLRCSPKSGHDTVSWYQQALGQGPQFIFQYYEEEERQRGNFPDRFSGHQFPNYSSELNVNALLLGDSALYLCASTMGPDQPQHFGDGTRLSIL.

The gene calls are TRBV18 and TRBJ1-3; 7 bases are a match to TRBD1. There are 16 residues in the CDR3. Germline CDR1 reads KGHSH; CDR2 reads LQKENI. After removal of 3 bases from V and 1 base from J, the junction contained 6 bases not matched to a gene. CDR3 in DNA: TGTGCCAGCTCACCTCAAACAGGGGAATCTGGAAACACCATATATTTT. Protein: CASSPQTGESGNTIYF.

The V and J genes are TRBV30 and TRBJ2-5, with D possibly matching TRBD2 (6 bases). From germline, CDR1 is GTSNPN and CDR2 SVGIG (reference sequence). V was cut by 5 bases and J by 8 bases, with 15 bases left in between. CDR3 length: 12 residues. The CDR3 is CAWAAGRDTQYF. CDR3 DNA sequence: TGTGCCTGGGCGGCGGGACGGGACACCCAGTACTTC.

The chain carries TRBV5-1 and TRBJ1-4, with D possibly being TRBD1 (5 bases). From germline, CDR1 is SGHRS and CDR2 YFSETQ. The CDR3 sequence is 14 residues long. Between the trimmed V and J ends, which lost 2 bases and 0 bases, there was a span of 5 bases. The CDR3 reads CASSLQATNEKLFF. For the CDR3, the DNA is TGCGCCAGCAGCTTACAGGCAACTAATGAAAAACTGTTTTTT.

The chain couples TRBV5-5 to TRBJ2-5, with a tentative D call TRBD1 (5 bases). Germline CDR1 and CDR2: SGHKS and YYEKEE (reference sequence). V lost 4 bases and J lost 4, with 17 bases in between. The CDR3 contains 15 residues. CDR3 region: CASSPGPGSGETQYF. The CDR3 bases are TGTGCCAGCAGCCCAGGGCCGGGCTCGGGAGAGACCCAGTACTTC.

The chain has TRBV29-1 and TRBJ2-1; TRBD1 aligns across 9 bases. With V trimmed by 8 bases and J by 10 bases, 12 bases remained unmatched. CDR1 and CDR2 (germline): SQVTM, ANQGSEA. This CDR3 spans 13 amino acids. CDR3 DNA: TGCAGCAAATCCGGGACAGGGATTGAAGAGCAGTTCTTC. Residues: CSKSGTGIEEQFF.

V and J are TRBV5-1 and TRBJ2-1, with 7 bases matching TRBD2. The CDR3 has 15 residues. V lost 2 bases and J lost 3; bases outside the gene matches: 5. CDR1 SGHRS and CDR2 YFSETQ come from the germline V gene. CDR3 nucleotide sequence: TGCGCCAGCAGCTTTAGCGGGCCCGACTACAATGAGCAGTTCTTC. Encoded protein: CASSFSGPDYNEQFF.

DNA of the CDR3: TGTGCCAGCAGGCGCTACAGGGGCTACGAGCAGTACTTC. Its translation is CASRRYRGYEQYF. This chain connects TRBV6-1 to TRBJ2-7, with TRBD1 identical over 7 bases. V dropped 6 bases and J dropped 3; count of bases not matched to a gene: 5. Germline V gene sequence: CDR1 MNHNS, CDR2 SASEGT. The CDR3 consists of 13 residues.

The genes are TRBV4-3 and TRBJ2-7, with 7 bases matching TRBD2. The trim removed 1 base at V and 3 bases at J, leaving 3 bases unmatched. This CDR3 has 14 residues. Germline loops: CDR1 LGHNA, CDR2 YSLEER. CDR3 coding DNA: TGCGCCAGCAGCCAAGGGGGGGGTGGCTACGAGCAGTACTTC. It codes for CASSQGGGGYEQYF.

CDR3 protein: CASSLVPLGTGGEKLFF. The DNA for the CDR3 is TGTGCCAGCAGCTTAGTTCCGCTCGGGACAGGCGGCGAAAAACTGTTTTTT. The chain carries TRBV7-6 and TRBJ1-4; 8 nucleotides line up with TRBD1. Germline CDR1 is SGHVS and CDR2 is FNYEAQ. This CDR3 has 17 residues. Trimming cost V 1 base and J 8 bases; bases outside gene matches: 12.

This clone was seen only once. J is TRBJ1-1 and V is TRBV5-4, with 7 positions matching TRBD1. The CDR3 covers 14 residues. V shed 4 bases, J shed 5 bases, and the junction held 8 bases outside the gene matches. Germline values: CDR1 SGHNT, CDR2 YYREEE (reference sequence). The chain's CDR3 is CASSPSPQGTEAFF. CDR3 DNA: TGTGCCAGCAGCCCCTCCCCACAGGGGACTGAAGCTTTCTTT.